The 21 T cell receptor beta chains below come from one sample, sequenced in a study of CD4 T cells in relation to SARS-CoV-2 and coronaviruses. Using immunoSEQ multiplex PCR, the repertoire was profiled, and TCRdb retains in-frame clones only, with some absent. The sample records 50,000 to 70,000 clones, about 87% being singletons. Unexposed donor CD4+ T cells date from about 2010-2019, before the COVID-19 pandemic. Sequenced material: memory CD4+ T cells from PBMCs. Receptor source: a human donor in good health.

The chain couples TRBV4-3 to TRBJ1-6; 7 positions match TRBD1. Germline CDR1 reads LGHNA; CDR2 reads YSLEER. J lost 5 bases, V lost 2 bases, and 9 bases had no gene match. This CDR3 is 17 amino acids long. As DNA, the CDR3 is TGCGCCAGCAGCCAACCACAGGGGTTTGCCAATAATTCACCCCTCCACTTT. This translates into CASSQPQGFANNSPLHF.

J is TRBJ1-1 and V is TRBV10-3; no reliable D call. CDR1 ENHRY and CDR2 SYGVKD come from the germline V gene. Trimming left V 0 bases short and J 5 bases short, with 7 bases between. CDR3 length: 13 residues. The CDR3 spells CAISESLRTEAFF. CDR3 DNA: TGTGCCATCAGTGAGTCGTTGAGGACTGAAGCTTTCTTT.

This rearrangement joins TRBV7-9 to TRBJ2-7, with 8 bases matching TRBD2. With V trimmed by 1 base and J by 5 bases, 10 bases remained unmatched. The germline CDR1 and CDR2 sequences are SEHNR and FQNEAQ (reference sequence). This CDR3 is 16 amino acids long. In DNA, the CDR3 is TGTGCCAGCAGCTTAGGAGGTGGCGGGGGGTGGGACGAGCAGTACTTC. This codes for CASSLGGGGGWDEQYF.

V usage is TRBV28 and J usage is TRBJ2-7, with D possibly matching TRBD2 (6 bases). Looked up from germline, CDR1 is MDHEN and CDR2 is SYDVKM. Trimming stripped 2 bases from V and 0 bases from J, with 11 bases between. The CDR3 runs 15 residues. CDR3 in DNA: TGTGCCAGCAGTTTACGGGGGACGATCTCCTACGAGCAGTACTTC. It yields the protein CASSLRGTISYEQYF. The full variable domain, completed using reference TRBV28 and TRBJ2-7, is DVKVTQSSRYLVKRTGEKVFLECVQDMDHENMFWYRQDPGLGLRLIYFSYDVKMKEKGDIPEGYSVSREKKERFSLILESASTNQTSMYLCASSLRGTISYEQYFGPGTRLTVT.

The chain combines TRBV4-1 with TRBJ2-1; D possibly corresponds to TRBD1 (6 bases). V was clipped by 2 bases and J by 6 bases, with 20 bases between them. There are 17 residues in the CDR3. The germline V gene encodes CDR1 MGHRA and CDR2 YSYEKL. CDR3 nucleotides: TGCGCCAGCAGCCAACCGCCCGGGACAACCCTTATCAATGAGCAGTTCTTC. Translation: CASSQPPGTTLINEQFF.

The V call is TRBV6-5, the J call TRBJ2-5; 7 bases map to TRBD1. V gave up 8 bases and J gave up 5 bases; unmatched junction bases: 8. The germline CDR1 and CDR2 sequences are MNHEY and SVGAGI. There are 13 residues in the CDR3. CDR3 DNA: TGTGCCAGCCTAACCAGGGGGAGTGAGACCCAGTACTTC. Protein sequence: CASLTRGSETQYF.

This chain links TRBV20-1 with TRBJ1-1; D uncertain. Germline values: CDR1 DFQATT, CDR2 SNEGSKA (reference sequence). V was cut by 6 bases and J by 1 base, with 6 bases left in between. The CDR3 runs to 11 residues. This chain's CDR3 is CSAKKNTEAFF. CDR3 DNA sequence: TGCAGTGCGAAGAAGAACACTGAAGCTTTCTTT.

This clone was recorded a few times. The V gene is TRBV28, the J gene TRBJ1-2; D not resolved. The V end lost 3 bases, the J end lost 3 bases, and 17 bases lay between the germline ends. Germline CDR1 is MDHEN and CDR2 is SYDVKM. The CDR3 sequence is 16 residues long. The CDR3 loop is CASSFVNPKVDYGYTF. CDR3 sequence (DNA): TGTGCCAGCAGTTTCGTAAATCCCAAAGTGGACTATGGCTACACCTTC.

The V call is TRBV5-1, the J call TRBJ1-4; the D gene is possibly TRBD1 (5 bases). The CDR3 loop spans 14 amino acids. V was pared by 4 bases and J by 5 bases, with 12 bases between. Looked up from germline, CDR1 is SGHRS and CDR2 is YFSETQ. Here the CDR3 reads CASSGDRANEKLFF. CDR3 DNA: TGCGCCAGCAGCGGGGACCGGGCGAATGAAAAACTGTTTTTT. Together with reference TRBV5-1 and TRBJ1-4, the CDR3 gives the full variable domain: KAGVTQTPRYLIKTRGQQVTLSCSPISGHRSVSWYQQTPGQGLQFLFEYFSETQRNKGNFPGRFSGRQFSNSRSEMNVSTLELGDSALYLCASSGDRANEKLFFGSGTQLSVL.

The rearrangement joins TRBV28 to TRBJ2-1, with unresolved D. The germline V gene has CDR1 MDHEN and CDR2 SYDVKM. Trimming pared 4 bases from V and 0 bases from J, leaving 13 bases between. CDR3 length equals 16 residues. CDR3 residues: CASSSRQASSYNEQFF. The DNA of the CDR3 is TGTGCCAGCAGTTCCCGGCAGGCTAGCTCCTACAATGAGCAGTTCTTC.

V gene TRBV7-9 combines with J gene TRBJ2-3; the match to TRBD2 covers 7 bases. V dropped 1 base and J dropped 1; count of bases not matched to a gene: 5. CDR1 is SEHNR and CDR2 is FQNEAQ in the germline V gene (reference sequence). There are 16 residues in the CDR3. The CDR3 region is CASSLVAGVGTDTQYF. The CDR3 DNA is TGTGCCAGCAGCTTAGTCGCGGGAGTTGGCACAGATACGCAGTATTTT.

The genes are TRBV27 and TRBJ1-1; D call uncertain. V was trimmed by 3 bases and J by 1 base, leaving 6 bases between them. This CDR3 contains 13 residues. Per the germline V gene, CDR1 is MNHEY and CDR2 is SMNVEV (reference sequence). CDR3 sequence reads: CASSFTGNTEAFF. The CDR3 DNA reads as TGTGCCAGCAGTTTTACGGGGAACACTGAAGCTTTCTTT.

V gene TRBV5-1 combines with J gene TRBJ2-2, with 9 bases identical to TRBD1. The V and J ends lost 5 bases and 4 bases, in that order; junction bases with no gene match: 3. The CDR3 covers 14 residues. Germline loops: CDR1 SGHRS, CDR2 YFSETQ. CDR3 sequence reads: CASSPDRGTGELFF. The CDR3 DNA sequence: TGCGCCAGCAGTCCGGACAGGGGCACCGGGGAGCTGTTTTTT.

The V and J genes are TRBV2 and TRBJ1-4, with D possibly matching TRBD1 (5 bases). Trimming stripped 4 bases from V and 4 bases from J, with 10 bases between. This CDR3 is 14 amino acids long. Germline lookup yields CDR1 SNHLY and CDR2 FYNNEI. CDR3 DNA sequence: TGTGCCAGCAGTGGGGGCCCCTTTAATGAAAAACTGTTTTTT. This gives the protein CASSGGPFNEKLFF.

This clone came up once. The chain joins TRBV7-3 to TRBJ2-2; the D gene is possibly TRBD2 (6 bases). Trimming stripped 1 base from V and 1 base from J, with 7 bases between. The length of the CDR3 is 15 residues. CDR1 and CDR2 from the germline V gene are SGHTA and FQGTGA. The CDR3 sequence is CASSLNGRNTGELFF. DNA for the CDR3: TGTGCCAGCAGCTTAAACGGGAGGAACACCGGGGAGCTGTTTTTT.

CDR3 sequence reads: CASSLAMGPLSPLHF. The CDR3 nucleotides read TGTGCCAGCAGCTTAGCTATGGGGCCCCTCTCACCCCTCCACTTT. This rearrangement joins TRBV7-8 to TRBJ1-6; TRBD1 is a possible D gene (5 bases). Trimming took 0 bases from V and 10 from J, leaving 13 bases between them. This CDR3 contains 15 residues. Germline loops: CDR1 SGHVS, CDR2 FQNEAQ.

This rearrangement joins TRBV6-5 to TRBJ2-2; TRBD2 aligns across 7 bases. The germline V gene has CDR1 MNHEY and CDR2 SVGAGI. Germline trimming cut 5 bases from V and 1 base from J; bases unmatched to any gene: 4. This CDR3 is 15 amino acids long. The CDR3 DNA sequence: TGTGCCAGCAGTCAGCCGGGGGGGAACACCGGGGAGCTGTTTTTT. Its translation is CASSQPGGNTGELFF.

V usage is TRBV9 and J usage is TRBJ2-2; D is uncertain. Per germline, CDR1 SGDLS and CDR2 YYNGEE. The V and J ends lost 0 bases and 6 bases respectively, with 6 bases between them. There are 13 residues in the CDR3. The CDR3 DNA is TGTGCCAGCAGCGTAGGACTTGCCGGGGAGCTGTTTTTT. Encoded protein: CASSVGLAGELFF. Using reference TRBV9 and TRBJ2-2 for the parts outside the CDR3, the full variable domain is DSGVTQTPKHLITATGQRVTLRCSPRSGDLSVYWYQQSLDQGLQFLIQYYNGEERAKGNILERFSAQQFPDLHSELNLSSLELGDSALYFCASSVGLAGELFFGEGSRLTVL.

The CDR3, as DNA: TGTGCCACCAGCAACCCCCTAGCTCCCCCCTACAATGAGCAGTTCTTC. Translating gives CATSNPLAPPYNEQFF. The gene calls are TRBV15 and TRBJ2-1; tentatively, D is TRBD2 (5 bases). This CDR3 has 16 residues. V was shortened by 4 bases and J by 2 bases, with 15 bases between the two germline ends. Germline V gene sequence: CDR1 LNHNV, CDR2 YYDKDF (reference sequence).

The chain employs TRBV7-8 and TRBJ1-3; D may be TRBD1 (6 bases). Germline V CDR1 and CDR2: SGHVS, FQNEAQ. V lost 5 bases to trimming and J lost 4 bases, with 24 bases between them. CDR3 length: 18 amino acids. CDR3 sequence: CASSPPYRLTGTGNTIYF. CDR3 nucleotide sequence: TGTGCCAGCAGCCCACCCTACCGTCTCACAGGGACCGGAAACACCATATATTTT.

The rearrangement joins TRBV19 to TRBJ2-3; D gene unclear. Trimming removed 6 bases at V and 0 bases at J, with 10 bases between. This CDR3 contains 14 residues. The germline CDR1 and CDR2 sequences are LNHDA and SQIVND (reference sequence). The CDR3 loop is CASRQRASTDTQYF. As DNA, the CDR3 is TGTGCCAGTAGACAGCGCGCTAGCACAGATACGCAGTATTTT.